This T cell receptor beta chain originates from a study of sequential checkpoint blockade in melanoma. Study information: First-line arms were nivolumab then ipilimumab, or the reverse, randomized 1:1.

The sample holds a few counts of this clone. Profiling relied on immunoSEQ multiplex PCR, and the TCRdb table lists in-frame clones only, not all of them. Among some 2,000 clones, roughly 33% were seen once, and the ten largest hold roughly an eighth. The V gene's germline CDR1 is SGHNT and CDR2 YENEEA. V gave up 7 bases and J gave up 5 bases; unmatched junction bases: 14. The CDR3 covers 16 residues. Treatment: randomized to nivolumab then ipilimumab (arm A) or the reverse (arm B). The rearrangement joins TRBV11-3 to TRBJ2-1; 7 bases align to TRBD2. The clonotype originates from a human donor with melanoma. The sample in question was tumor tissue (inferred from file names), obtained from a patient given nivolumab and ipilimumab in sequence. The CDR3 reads CASKIADGGSNNEQFF. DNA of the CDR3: TGTGCCAGCAAAATTGCGGATGGCGGGAGTAACAATGAGCAGTTCTTC.